This T cell receptor beta chain was captured in a study of T-cell memory formation after mild COVID-19. Regarding the study as a whole: Contracting clones localized mainly to CM and EM when CD4+ and mainly to EMRA when CD8+.

TCRdb itself ran the 5' RACE reads through MiXCR, one entry per CDR3 protein. The table shows some 350,000 distinct CDR3 sequences, with about an eighth occurring only once. A few counts support this clonotype. Its matching antigen is unknown. This CDR3 spans 15 amino acids. Trimming shortened V by 2 bases and J by 2 bases, and 12 bases separated the two germline ends. CDR1 and CDR2 (germline): SGHRS, YFSETQ. The sample consisted of PBMCs or a T cell subset sorted from them (not recorded which). The chain employs TRBV5-1 and TRBJ2-3, with D perhaps TRBD2 (7 bases). This TCR came from a man younger than 35 who had mild COVID-19 (a few samples of this study predate the infection). Cell type and time point are not known. DNA of the CDR3: TGCGCCAGCAGCTTACGGGGGGCTGACACAGATACGCAGTATTTT. Its translation is CASSLRGADTDTQYF.